This T cell receptor (beta chain) was sequenced during a study of blood T cell repertoires in COVID-19 (TCRdb year 2020). Notes on the research overall: Samples from collaborators originated in the United States, Italy and Spain and spanned both the acute and convalescent phases of COVID-19. The prospective study material was composed of cDNA or gDNA derived from T cells, B-cell-depleted T cells, or PBMCs. Subjects who had been exposed to COVID-19, were actively infected with it, or had recovered from it provided the deeply sampled blood TCRbeta repertoires that made up the dataset. A freely available public database, intended as a resource for researchers studying the immune response to SARS-CoV-2, is where the repertoires were released. The samples were drawn from two sources: the first 160 participants of the ongoing ImmuneRACE study, and over 1,000 subjects contributed by 6 global collaborators. Nearly every sample came with metadata listing a de-identified subject ID, COVID-19 status, age in years and sex. Where available, HLA class I and class II types were obtained from metadata supplied by the sample provider rather than from assay-based typing. Study-wide findings and limitations: The quantity of clinical and demographic metadata differed by source and by participant and was supplied without curation.

TCRbeta CDR3 regions were amplified from genomic DNA by means of the immunoSEQ Assay, a bias-controlled multiplex PCR. The authors' pipeline ran thus. Within the assay, amplification of reference gene primers was used to estimate how many nucleated cells each sample contained. To quantify the absolute abundance of each unique TCRbeta CDR3 rearrangement, sequence reads were collapsed and filtered. For each sample, productive Simpson clonality was calculated as the square root of Simpson's diversity index over productive rearrangements. TCRdb re-hosts the immuneACCESS table, in-frame sequences only. Its copies lack some clones; in the studies checked, an unresolved V gene accounts for under half of them, and the cause for the rest is not known. The V and J calls and clone size come from that table; D and trimming were worked out from the DNA. Counted in this sample were roughly 440,000 clones; around 88% of them appeared once. The ten largest clones represent approximately 12% of the sample.

In the case of this clone: No cognate antigen has been identified for it. Base qualities are not recorded, but no much larger clone differs from it by a single base.

In Seattle, one collaborating source enrolled patients while the infection was active and tracked those patients longitudinally over the course of disease. Whole blood was collected in K2EDTA tubes by collaborating institutions according to the institutions' own protocols. Collaborator samples were shipped for TCRbeta analysis as frozen whole blood, isolated PBMCs, or DNA extracted from either sample type. V loses 0 bases of germline sequence and J loses 4 bases, and the interval between the two ends is 6 bases. CDR1 MNHEY and CDR2 SVGAGI were looked up in the germline V gene. From the cysteine up to the phenylalanine, the CDR3 has a length of 13 residues. The entry retains the CDR3 DNA only, 39 bases that are in frame from base 1.

The chain is encoded by TRBV6-5 joined to TRBJ1-1; the D region possibly corresponds to TRBD1 (6 bases align). This TCR was sampled from a woman in her 50s with COVID-19, enrolled during active disease. Sequencing input: peripheral blood. Read as DNA, the sequence is TGTGCCAGCAGTTACTCGACAGGCACTGAAGCTTTCTTT. Its translation reads: CASSYSTGTEAFF.